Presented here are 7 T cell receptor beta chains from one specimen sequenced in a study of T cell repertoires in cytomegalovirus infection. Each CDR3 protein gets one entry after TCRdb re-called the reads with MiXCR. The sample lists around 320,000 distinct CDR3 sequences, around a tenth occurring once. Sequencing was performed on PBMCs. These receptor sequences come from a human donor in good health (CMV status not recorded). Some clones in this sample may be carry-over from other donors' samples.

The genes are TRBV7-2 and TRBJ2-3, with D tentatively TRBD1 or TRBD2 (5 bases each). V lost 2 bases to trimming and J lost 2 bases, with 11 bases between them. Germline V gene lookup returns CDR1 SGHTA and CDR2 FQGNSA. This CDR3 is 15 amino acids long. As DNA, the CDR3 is TGTGCCAGCAGCTTAAGGGACGGGGCCACAGATACGCAGTATTTT. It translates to CASSLRDGATDTQYF.

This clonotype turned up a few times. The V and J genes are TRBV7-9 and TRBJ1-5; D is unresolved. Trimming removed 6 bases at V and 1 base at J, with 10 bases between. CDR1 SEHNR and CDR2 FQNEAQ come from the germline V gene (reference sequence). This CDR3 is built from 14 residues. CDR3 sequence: CASSFEYSNQPQHF. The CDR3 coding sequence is TGTGCCAGCAGTTTTGAGTACAGCAATCAGCCCCAGCATTTT.

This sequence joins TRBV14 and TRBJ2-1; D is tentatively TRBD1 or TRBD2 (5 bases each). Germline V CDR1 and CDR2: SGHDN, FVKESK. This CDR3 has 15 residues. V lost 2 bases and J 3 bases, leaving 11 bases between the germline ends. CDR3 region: CASSQLGVVYNEQFF. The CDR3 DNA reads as TGTGCCAGCAGCCAACTGGGGGTGGTCTACAATGAGCAGTTCTTC.

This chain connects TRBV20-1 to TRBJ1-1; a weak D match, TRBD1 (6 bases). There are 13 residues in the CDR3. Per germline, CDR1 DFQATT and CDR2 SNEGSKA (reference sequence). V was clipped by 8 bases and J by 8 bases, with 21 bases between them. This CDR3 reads CSTWWGKQGEAFF. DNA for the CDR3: TGCAGTACCTGGTGGGGGAAACAGGGAGAAGCTTTCTTT.

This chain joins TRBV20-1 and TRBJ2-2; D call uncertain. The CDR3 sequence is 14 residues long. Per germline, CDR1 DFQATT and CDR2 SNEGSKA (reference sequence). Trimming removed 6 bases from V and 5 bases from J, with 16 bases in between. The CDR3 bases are TGCAGTGCCTCAAGAGATGTAGGGACCGGGGAGCTGTTTTTT. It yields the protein CSASRDVGTGELFF.

The CDR3 DNA sequence: TGTGCCAGCAGCTTAGTGTCAGTCGAGCAGTACTTC. This encodes CASSLVSVEQYF. This sequence joins TRBV7-9 and TRBJ2-7; D call uncertain. Trimming left V 1 base short and J 6 bases short, with 7 bases between. This CDR3 is built from 12 residues. Germline CDR1 reads SEHNR; CDR2 reads FQNEAQ (reference sequence).

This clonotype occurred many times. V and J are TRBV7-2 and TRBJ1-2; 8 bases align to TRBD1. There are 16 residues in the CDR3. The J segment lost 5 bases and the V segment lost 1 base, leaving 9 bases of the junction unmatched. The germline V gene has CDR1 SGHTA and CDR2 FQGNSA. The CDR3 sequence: CASSLGLQGAIYGYTF. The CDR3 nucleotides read TGTGCCAGCAGCTTAGGTCTTCAGGGGGCGATTTATGGCTACACCTTC. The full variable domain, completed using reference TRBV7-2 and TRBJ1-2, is GAGVSQSPSNKVTEKGKDVELRCDPISGHTALYWYRQSLGQGLEFLIYFQGNSAPDKSGLPSDRFSAERTGGSVSTLTIQRTQQEDSAVYLCASSLGLQGAIYGYTFGSGTRLTVV.